The text below deals with one TCR beta chain. Only in-frame clones appear in the TCRdb table, and some are missing; sequencing was by immunoSEQ multiplex PCR. In the table there are about 43,000 clones, 90% to 95% of which are singletons. The sample belongs to a study of cytomegalovirus exposure and HLA in healthy donors. The CDR3 length is 15 residues. Germline V gene data show CDR1 as SGHNT and CDR2 as YYREEE (reference sequence). V gave up 4 bases and J gave up 5 bases; unmatched junction bases: 8. Sequencing input: PBMCs. This chain links TRBV5-4 with TRBJ2-3, with TRBD1 matching 9 bases. The TCR originated in a man between 18 and 29 years old in good health and CMV-seronegative. In nucleotides, the CDR3 is TGTGCCAGCAGCCCCCGGGACAGGGTCGGAGATACGCAGTATTTT. Its translation is CASSPRDRVGDTQYF.